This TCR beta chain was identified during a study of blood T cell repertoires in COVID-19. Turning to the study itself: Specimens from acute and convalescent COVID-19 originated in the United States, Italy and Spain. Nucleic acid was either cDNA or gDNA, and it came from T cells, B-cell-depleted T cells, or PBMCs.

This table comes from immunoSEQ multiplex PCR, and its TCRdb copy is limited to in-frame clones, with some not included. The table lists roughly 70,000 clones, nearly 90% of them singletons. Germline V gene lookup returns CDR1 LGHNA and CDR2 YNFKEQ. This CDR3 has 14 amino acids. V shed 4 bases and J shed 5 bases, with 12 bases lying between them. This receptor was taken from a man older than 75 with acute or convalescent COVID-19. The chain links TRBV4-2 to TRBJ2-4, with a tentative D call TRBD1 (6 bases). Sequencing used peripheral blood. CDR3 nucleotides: TGTGCCAGCAGCCTTAGCAGGGGCCAAAACATTCAGTACTTC. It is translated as CASSLSRGQNIQYF.